What follows is one T cell receptor beta chain and its context. Its antigen has not been determined. Base qualities are not at hand, and no much larger clone is one base apart. Per the publication, the time point label means: cycle 2 day 1 (C2D1) of nivolumab. Every trial patient had relapsed after autologous stem cell transplantation, and cohorts A, B and C differed in prior brentuximab vedotin exposure. The trial cohort comprised 56 patients with relapsed/refractory classical Hodgkin lymphoma whose best overall responses were complete response, partial response or progressive disease. Trial patients were treated with single-agent nivolumab in the multi-cohort phase II CheckMate 205 trial. An independent review committee assessed best overall response by applying the 2007 International Working Group response criteria. Trial PBMCs were collected immediately before nivolumab initiation (C1D1) and during therapy at cycle 2 day 1 and cycle 4 day 1. Peripheral blood was collected in 8 mL Vacutainer Cell Preparation Tubes, from which PBMCs were isolated by centrifugation and then cryopreserved.

The data were obtained in a study of PD-1 blockade in classical Hodgkin lymphoma (TCRdb year 2020). As for the study more broadly: Nivolumab dosing was 3 mg/kg intravenously every 2 weeks, continuing until either disease progression or unacceptable toxicity. To define a peripheral blood immune signature of response to PD-1 blockade in classical Hodgkin lymphoma, the study combined TCR beta sequencing with CyTOF. The study at large found these results: Trial patients with a complete response had baseline diversity similar to that of newly diagnosed patients, while partial responders and progressors had significantly lower diversity. The study was limited to a single clinical trial cohort, and causes of repertoire differences, possibly disease activity or prior therapy, remained undefined. Baseline TCR diversity was reported as lower in newly diagnosed patients than in healthy donors, and lower still in relapsed/refractory patients. Patients starting nivolumab less than 1 year after ASCT had lower diversity and were excluded from later analyses to avoid confounding by immune reconstitution. By C4D1, a significant rise was seen in CD4+ TCR diversity but not in CD8+ TCR diversity (p=0.0027 vs p=0.16), and the rise was most apparent among complete responders (p=0.02).

The Qiagen DNeasy kit was used to extract genomic DNA from unsorted PBMCs and from the negatively selected CD4+ and CD8+ fractions. Amplification of TCR beta CDR3 regions was done by immunoSEQ multiplex PCR with primers that anneal to V and J segments. A synthetic immune receptor repertoire was used to minimize amplification bias, and any remaining bias was removed computationally after sequencing. Concerning the study's data processing: Repertoire diversity was quantified as the Shannon entropy index using custom Python scripts. Unsorted, CD4+ and CD8+ repertoires were analyzed separately, except for combined analyses in which CD4+ and CD8+ sequences were merged in silico. A clone was considered expanded if an increase in frequency of at least 2-fold after treatment relative to C1D1 was found, and a pseudocount of 0.5 was applied to clones undetected at baseline. Clones with 0 or 1 copy at C1D1 were classified as singleton clones, and clones with 2 or more copies were classified as non-singleton clones. Clones expanded in unsorted samples were annotated as CD4+, CD8+ or unknown by matching protein sequences in sorted samples from the same patient. Wilcoxon tests were applied to paired samples to test diversity changes from C1D1 to C4D1. TCRdb holds this immuneACCESS table with in-frame rearrangements only. Some clones are missing; in checked studies, unresolved V genes explain under half, and the rest has no known cause. The D gene and trimming were derived from the DNA, and the V and J assignments and clone size from that table. Counted in this sample were about 100,000 clones; roughly nine tenths of them appeared once. The ten largest clones represent just under 20% of the sample.

V sheds 5 bases and J sheds 3 bases, leaving 11 bases between their ends. The CDR1 and CDR2 encoded by the germline V gene are SGHVS and FNYEAQ. Its CDR3 holds 14 amino acids, cysteine through phenylalanine. The retained sequence is limited to the CDR3, 42 bases, with the frame set at the first base. Sequenced material: peripheral blood mononuclear cells (PBMCs), taken before the second cycle of nivolumab. The clonotype comes from a human donor with classical Hodgkin lymphoma. The sequence links TRBV7-6 to TRBJ1-3; a confident D gene designation cannot be given. The CDR3 corresponds to CASSPGGSGNTIYF. The DNA sequence follows: TGTGCCAGCAGCCCTGGTGGCAGTGGAAACACCATATATTTT.